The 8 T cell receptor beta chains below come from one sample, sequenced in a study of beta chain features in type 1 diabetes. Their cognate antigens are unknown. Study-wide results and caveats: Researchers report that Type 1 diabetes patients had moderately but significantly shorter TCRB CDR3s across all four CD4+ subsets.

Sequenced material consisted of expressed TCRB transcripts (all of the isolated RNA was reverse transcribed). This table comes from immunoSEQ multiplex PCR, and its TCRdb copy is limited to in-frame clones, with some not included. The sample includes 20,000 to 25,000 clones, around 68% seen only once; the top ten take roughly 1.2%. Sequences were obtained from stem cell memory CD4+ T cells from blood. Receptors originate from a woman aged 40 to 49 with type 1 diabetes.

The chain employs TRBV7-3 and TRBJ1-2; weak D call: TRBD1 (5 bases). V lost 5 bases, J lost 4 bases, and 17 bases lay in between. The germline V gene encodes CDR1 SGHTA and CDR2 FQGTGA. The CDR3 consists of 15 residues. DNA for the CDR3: TGTGCCAGCAGCCCGGACACCTCTTACCCCTATGGCTACACCTTC. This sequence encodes CASSPDTSYPYGYTF.

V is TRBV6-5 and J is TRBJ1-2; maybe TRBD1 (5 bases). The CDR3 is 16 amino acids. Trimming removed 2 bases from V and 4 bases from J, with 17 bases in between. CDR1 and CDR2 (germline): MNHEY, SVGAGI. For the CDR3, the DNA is TGTGCCAGCAGTTACGACGGGGGAAGGACTTCCTATGGCTACACCTTC. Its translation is CASSYDGGRTSYGYTF.

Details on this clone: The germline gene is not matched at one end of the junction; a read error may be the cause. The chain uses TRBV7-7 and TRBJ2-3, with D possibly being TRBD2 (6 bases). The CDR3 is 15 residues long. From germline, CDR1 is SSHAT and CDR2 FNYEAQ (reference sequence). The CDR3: CASSLGGDAADTQYF. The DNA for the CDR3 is TGTGCTAGCAGCTTAGGCGGGGATGCGGCAGATACGCAGTATTTT.

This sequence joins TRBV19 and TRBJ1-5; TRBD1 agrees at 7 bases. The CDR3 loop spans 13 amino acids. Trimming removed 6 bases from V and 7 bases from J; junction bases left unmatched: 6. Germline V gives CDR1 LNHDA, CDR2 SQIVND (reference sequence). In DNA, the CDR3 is TGTGCCAGTAGACCTGACAGGGAGCAGCCCCAGCATTTT. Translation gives CASRPDREQPQHF.

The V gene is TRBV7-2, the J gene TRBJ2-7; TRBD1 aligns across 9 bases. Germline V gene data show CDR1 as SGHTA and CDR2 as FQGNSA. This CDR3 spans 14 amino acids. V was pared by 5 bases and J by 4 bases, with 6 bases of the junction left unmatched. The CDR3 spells CASSRPGTGYEQYF. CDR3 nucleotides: TGTGCCAGCAGCCGTCCCGGGACAGGGTACGAGCAGTACTTC.

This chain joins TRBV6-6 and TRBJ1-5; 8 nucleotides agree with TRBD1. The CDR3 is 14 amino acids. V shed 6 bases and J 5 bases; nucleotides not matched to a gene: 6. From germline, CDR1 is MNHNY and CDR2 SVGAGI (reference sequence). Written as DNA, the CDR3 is TGTGCCAGCAGCTTCCCGACAGGGGATCAGCCCCAGCATTTT. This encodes CASSFPTGDQPQHF.

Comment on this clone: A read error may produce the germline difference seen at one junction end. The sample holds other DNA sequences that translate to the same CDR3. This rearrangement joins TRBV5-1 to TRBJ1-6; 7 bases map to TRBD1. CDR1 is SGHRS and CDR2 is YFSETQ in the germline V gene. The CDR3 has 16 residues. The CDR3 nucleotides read TGCGCTAGCAGCTTGGCGGGACAGACGGCCGGTTCACCCCTCCACTTT. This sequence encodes CASSLAGQTAGSPLHF.

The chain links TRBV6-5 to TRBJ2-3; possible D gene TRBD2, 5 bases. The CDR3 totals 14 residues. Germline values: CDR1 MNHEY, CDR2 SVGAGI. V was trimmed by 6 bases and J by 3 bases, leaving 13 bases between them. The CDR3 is CASRPTGGTDTQYF. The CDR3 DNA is TGTGCCAGCAGACCGACGGGCGGGACAGATACGCAGTATTTT.